Presented here are 32 T cell receptor beta chains from one specimen sequenced in a study of T cells in localized non-small cell lung cancer. Profiled with immunoSEQ multiplex PCR; TCRdb holds only in-frame clones, not every one. The sample lists several thousand clones; roughly two fifths were seen once. Sequenced here: lung tumor tissue, sampled before any cancer treatment. These receptors originate from a woman aged 40-75 years with stage II squamous cell lung carcinoma.

This chain uses TRBV9 with TRBJ2-1; TRBD2 is a possible D gene (6 bases). The CDR3 spans 16 residues. V dropped 5 bases and J dropped 6 bases, with 21 bases sitting between them. Germline CDR1 is SGDLS and CDR2 is YYNGEE. The DNA of the CDR3 is TGTGCCAGCAGGGACGGCCGGGGAATTAGCGGCAATGAGCAGTTCTTC. Protein product: CASRDGRGISGNEQFF.

In this sample, this clone turned up a few times. CDR3: CASARERNSPLHF. For the CDR3, the DNA is TGTGCCAGTGCCCGGGAAAGGAATTCACCCCTCCACTTT. The V gene is TRBV19, the J gene TRBJ1-6, with D hard to call. Deletions cut 8 bases from V and 7 bases from J, with 12 bases between. The CDR3 length is 13 residues. Germline lookup yields CDR1 LNHDA and CDR2 SQIVND (reference sequence).

As to this clone: Distinct nucleotide sequences in the sample also encode this CDR3. This chain joins TRBV18 and TRBJ2-5; weak D call: TRBD2 (6 bases). The CDR3 sequence is 12 residues long. Trimming left V 3 bases short and J 5 bases short, with 7 bases between. Germline lookup yields CDR1 KGHSH and CDR2 LQKENI. Written as DNA, the CDR3 is TGTGCCAGCTCACCTGGGGGGGAGACCCAGTACTTC. This encodes CASSPGGETQYF.

The gene calls are TRBV5-1 and TRBJ2-1; 7 positions agree with TRBD2. Germline V gene sequence: CDR1 SGHRS, CDR2 YFSETQ. The CDR3 totals 14 residues. Unmatched junction bases numbered 12, after V lost 7 bases and J lost 8 bases. The CDR3 DNA follows: TGCGCCAGCGCCAGGGACTATAGGTTGGATGAGCAGTTCTTC. This sequence encodes CASARDYRLDEQFF.

This chain joins TRBV15 and TRBJ2-2; 7 nucleotides align to TRBD2. V dropped 5 bases and J dropped 0; count of bases not matched to a gene: 9. The CDR3 is 17 amino acids. Per germline, CDR1 LNHNV and CDR2 YYDKDF (reference sequence). The CDR3 loop is CATSGRGAAANTGELFF. CDR3 nucleotide sequence: TGTGCCACCAGCGGGAGGGGAGCGGCTGCGAACACCGGGGAGCTGTTTTTT.

CDR3 bases: TGCGCCAGCAGTCTGACTAGCACAATCCCCACAGATACGCAGTATTTT. Translating it yields CASSLTSTIPTDTQYF. The V and J genes are TRBV10-2 and TRBJ2-3; 7 positions match TRBD2. Trimming removed 5 bases from V and 2 bases from J; junction bases left unmatched: 10. Looked up from germline, CDR1 is WSHSY and CDR2 is SAAADI. The CDR3 has 16 residues.

J is TRBJ2-1 and V is TRBV29-1; weak D call: TRBD2 (5 bases). This CDR3 is built from 15 residues. Germline CDR1 and CDR2: SQVTM and ANQGSEA. The ends were cut back, 5 bases at V and 7 bases at J, with 21 bases in the middle. CDR3: CSVPKVGEYVNEQFF. DNA of the CDR3: TGCAGCGTTCCCAAAGTGGGAGAATACGTGAATGAGCAGTTCTTC.

V is TRBV14 and J is TRBJ2-7; a possible D gene is TRBD1 (6 bases). Between the trimmed V and J ends, which lost 2 bases and 5 bases, there was a span of 10 bases. Germline V CDR1 and CDR2: SGHDN, FVKESK. The CDR3 contains 13 residues. CDR3 sequence reads: CASSQQGSDEQYF. CDR3 nucleotide sequence: TGTGCCAGCAGCCAACAGGGGTCTGACGAGCAGTACTTC.

There are a few counts of this clone. The gene calls are TRBV6-7 and TRBJ1-1; the D is unclear. TRBV6-7 is noted as an ORF with a role that remains uncertain. The CDR3 totals 15 residues. V was pared by 2 bases and J by 8 bases, with 18 bases between. The CDR3 protein is CASSYPEQRLDEAFF. Here the CDR3 DNA reads TGTGCCAGCAGTTACCCGGAACAGAGACTAGACGAAGCTTTCTTT.

This clone is medium-sized within its sample. The junction and the germline gene differ at one end; a read error may be behind it. The chain employs TRBV11-3 and TRBJ1-1; 12 bases align to TRBD1. This CDR3 spans 16 amino acids. In germline, CDR1 is SGHNT, CDR2 YENEEA. The CDR3 nucleotides read TGTGCCAGAAGCTTACGGGACAGGGGGCCCGACACTGAAGCTTTCTTT. The encoded protein is CARSLRDRGPDTEAFF.

The chain joins TRBV6-8 to TRBJ1-5; the match to TRBD1 covers 8 bases. Germline lookup yields CDR1 MNHGY and CDR2 SAAAGT. The trim removed 10 bases at V and 7 bases at J, leaving 12 bases unmatched. CDR3 length equals 14 residues. The CDR3 spells CATSFRTGQQPQHF. In DNA, the CDR3 is TGTGCCACATCATTCAGGACAGGGCAACAGCCCCAGCATTTT.

The rearrangement links TRBV29-1 to TRBJ2-5; D remains ambiguous. Germline CDR1 reads SQVTM; CDR2 reads ANQGSEA. This CDR3 has 12 amino acids. V lost 1 base and J 4 bases, leaving 7 bases between the germline ends. Here the CDR3 reads CSVEAFGETQYF. For the CDR3, the DNA is TGCAGCGTTGAAGCCTTCGGAGAGACCCAGTACTTC. Together with reference TRBV29-1 and TRBJ2-5, the CDR3 gives the full variable domain: SAVISQKPSRDICQRGTSLTIQCQVDSQVTMMFWYRQQPGQSLTLIATANQGSEATYESGFVIDKFPISRPNLTFSTLTVSNMSPEDSSIYLCSVEAFGETQYFGPGTRLLVL.

By its share, this clone is medium-sized. The V call is TRBV11-3, the J call TRBJ1-4; a weak D match, TRBD1 (5 bases). Between the trimmed V and J ends, which lost 1 base and 7 bases, there was a span of 13 bases. The germline V gene encodes CDR1 SGHNT and CDR2 YENEEA. The CDR3 length is 15 residues. Written as DNA, the CDR3 is TGTGCCAGCAGCTTAGGGTTACTGGGGGTTGAAAAACTGTTTTTT. Translating it yields CASSLGLLGVEKLFF.

The rearrangement joins TRBV11-3 to TRBJ2-3, with 11 nucleotides matching TRBD2. This CDR3 comprises 20 residues. Germline V CDR1 and CDR2: SGHNT, YENEEA. The V gene end was trimmed by 4 bases and the J gene end by 3 bases; junction bases not matched to a gene: 18. CDR3 coding DNA: TGTGCCAGCAGCTCCCCACGGGGATTAGCGGGAGGGCCTGGAACAGATACGCAGTATTTT. Its translation: CASSSPRGLAGGPGTDTQYF.

The chain links TRBV19 to TRBJ1-1; D unresolved. V was trimmed by 8 bases and J by 1 base, leaving 14 bases between them. CDR1 LNHDA and CDR2 SQIVND come from the germline V gene (reference sequence). The CDR3 covers 14 residues. The CDR3 DNA is TGTGCCAGTCGGGGTACCGTATGGAACACTGAAGCTTTCTTT. Translating it yields CASRGTVWNTEAFF.

The chain links TRBV6-8 to TRBJ2-2, with D uncertain. The CDR3 loop spans 14 amino acids. V dropped 5 bases and J dropped 0 bases, with 7 bases sitting between them. Germline CDR1 and CDR2: MNHGY and SAAAGT. DNA of the CDR3: TGTGCCAGCAGTCGAATGGCGAACACCGGGGAGCTGTTTTTT. Its protein product is CASSRMANTGELFF.

This clone occurred a few times. The rearrangement joins TRBV11-3 to TRBJ1-2; TRBD1 might be the D (5 bases). The CDR3 consists of 15 residues. Deletions cut 1 base from V and 4 bases from J, with 13 bases between. Per germline, CDR1 SGHNT and CDR2 YENEEA. The CDR3 sequence is CASSLVISGPYGYTF. CDR3 bases: TGTGCCAGCAGCTTAGTAATTTCGGGACCCTATGGCTACACCTTC.

This clone was seen only a few times. The chain links TRBV11-3 to TRBJ2-6, with D uncertain. Trimming pared 3 bases from V and 4 bases from J, leaving 16 bases between. This CDR3 is 17 amino acids long. In germline, CDR1 is SGHNT, CDR2 YENEEA. For the CDR3, the DNA is TGTGCCAGCAGCTTGGCCGGTGGACGGCGGGGGGCCAACGTCCTGACTTTC. It codes for CASSLAGGRRGANVLTF.

V usage is TRBV29-1 and J usage is TRBJ2-3; D gene ambiguous. This CDR3 comprises 14 residues. V was clipped by 4 bases and J by 2 bases, with 13 bases between them. Germline V gene lookup returns CDR1 SQVTM and CDR2 ANQGSEA. CDR3 amino acids: CSVAEQINTDTQYF. CDR3 DNA sequence: TGCAGCGTTGCGGAGCAGATTAACACAGATACGCAGTATTTT.

The V and J genes are TRBV6-8 and TRBJ1-6; possibly TRBD1 for D (6 bases). The CDR3 covers 14 residues. CDR1 is MNHGY, CDR2 SAAAGT, per germline. The V end was cut by 8 bases, the J end by 7 bases, with 15 bases between. The DNA for the CDR3 is TGTGCCAGCCGGGAAGGGGGACTAAATTCACCCCTCCACTTT. Translated, it gives CASREGGLNSPLHF.

This clone has a handful of counts. J is TRBJ1-1 and V is TRBV30, with D hard to call. The germline V and J ends were trimmed by 7 bases and 1 base, with 10 bases remaining between them. CDR1 is GTSNPN and CDR2 is SVGIG in the germline V gene (reference sequence). The length of the CDR3 is 12 residues. The CDR3 spells CASHRGNTEAFF. CDR3 bases: TGTGCCTCCCACCGGGGGAACACTGAAGCTTTCTTT.

This chain's CDR3 is CAWIGGAGIDTQYF. CDR3 DNA sequence: TGTGCCTGGATTGGAGGGGCAGGGATAGATACGCAGTATTTT. The chain joins TRBV30 to TRBJ2-3; possibly TRBD2 for D (6 bases). The CDR3 has 14 amino acids. From germline, CDR1 is GTSNPN and CDR2 SVGIG (reference sequence). The ends were cut back, 4 bases at V and 5 bases at J, with 16 bases in the middle.

By share, this clone counts as medium-sized (0.01 to 0.1%). Compared with germline, one end of the junction differs, possibly owing to a read error. The rearrangement links TRBV6-8 to TRBJ1-1; D is uncertain. This CDR3 comprises 13 residues. Germline V lookup: CDR1 MNHGY, CDR2 SAAAGT. The CDR3 bases are TGTGCCAGCAGTGACTCGATAGGGCAGCGAGCTTTCTTT. Translation: CASSDSIGQRAFF.

The V and J genes are TRBV28 and TRBJ2-3; perhaps TRBD1 as D (5 bases). V shed 10 bases and J shed 2 bases, with 13 bases lying between them. CDR1 and CDR2 from the germline V gene are MDHEN and SYDVKM. The CDR3 is made up of 13 amino acids. This CDR3 is CATYLGVTDTQYF. The CDR3 coding sequence is TGTGCCACCTATTTAGGGGTCACAGATACGCAGTATTTT.

This clone has just a few counts. This chain connects TRBV11-3 to TRBJ2-1; TRBD2 agrees at 7 bases. The CDR3 extends over 15 amino acids. CDR1 and CDR2 (germline): SGHNT, YENEEA. Trimming removed 6 bases from V and 2 bases from J; junction bases left unmatched: 7. The CDR3 spells CASSFSGVPYNEQFF. The CDR3, as DNA: TGTGCCAGCAGTTTCAGCGGGGTCCCCTACAATGAGCAGTTCTTC.

The rearrangement joins TRBV29-1 to TRBJ2-3; 9 bases align to TRBD1. The CDR3 is 16 residues long. Per germline, CDR1 SQVTM and CDR2 ANQGSEA. J was trimmed by 2 bases and V by 0 bases; bases with no gene match: 6. Here the CDR3 DNA reads TGCAGCGTTGAAGATTGGGGACAGGGCCTCACAGATACGCAGTATTTT. This translates into CSVEDWGQGLTDTQYF.

The CDR3 reads CSAAGRQGNTEAFF. In DNA, the CDR3 is TGCAGCGCCGCCGGGAGACAGGGGAACACTGAAGCTTTCTTT. The chain couples TRBV29-1 to TRBJ1-1; 7 bases are shared with TRBD1. Per the germline V gene, CDR1 is SQVTM and CDR2 is ANQGSEA. J gave up 1 base and V 7 bases, and 9 bases lay outside the gene matches. This CDR3 spans 14 amino acids.

Turning to this clone: A junction boundary mismatches the germline segment, possibly from a read error. The chain has TRBV9 and TRBJ1-1, with 7 bases fitting TRBD1. Germline V CDR1 and CDR2: SGDLS, YYNGEE. CDR3 size: 14 residues. Here the CDR3 reads CASSVAGGFAEAFF. The CDR3 nucleotides read TGTGCCAGCAGTGTAGCAGGGGGATTCGCTGAAGCTTTCTTT.

This chain connects TRBV15 to TRBJ2-1; D unclear. Trimming took 0 bases from V and 0 from J, leaving 9 bases between them. This CDR3 contains 16 residues. Per germline, CDR1 LNHNV and CDR2 YYDKDF (reference sequence). The CDR3 nucleotides are TGTGCCACCAGCAGAGACTTTAAACCCTCCTACAATGAGCAGTTCTTC. This translates into CATSRDFKPSYNEQFF.

The chain is built from TRBV6-8 and TRBJ2-2; weak D call: TRBD1 (5 bases). The germline V and J ends were trimmed by 5 bases and 2 bases, with 12 bases remaining between them. The CDR3 loop spans 15 amino acids. Germline V gives CDR1 MNHGY, CDR2 SAAAGT. CDR3 sequence reads: CASSPVRENTGELFF. The CDR3 DNA follows: TGTGCCAGCAGTCCCGTCAGGGAAAACACCGGGGAGCTGTTTTTT.

V usage is TRBV12-5 and J usage is TRBJ2-3; 13 nucleotides align to TRBD2. The length of the CDR3 is 16 residues. CDR1 is LGHNT and CDR2 is FRNRAP in the germline V gene. The V gene end was trimmed by 1 base and the J gene end by 9 bases; junction bases not matched to a gene: 7. The CDR3 DNA reads as TGTGCTAGTGGTTTGGCAACTAGCGGGAGGGCCGGGACGCAGTATTTT. Translation gives CASGLATSGRAGTQYF.

The chain carries TRBV6-8 and TRBJ1-2; D might be TRBD1 (5 bases). With 6 bases removed from V and 3 bases from J, the gap between germline ends came to 11 bases. The CDR3 totals 13 residues. Germline lookup yields CDR1 MNHGY and CDR2 SAAAGT. CDR3 sequence reads: CASRPAGYYGYTF. The CDR3 DNA follows: TGTGCCAGCAGACCCGCAGGGTACTATGGCTACACCTTC.